This paragraph reports one T cell receptor (beta chain). The germline V gene encodes CDR1 DFQATT and CDR2 SNEGSKA (reference sequence). This CDR3 is 16 amino acids long. Trimming at V came to 3 bases and at J to 0 bases, leaving 5 bases not matched to a gene. Tregs were sorted as CD4+CD25+CD127-/low cells. MiXCR, run by TCRdb on the 5' RACE reads, gives a single entry per CDR3 protein. The sample holds 52,000 or so distinct CDR3 sequences, more than 20% seen once. Material for sequencing was tumor-infiltrating Tregs sorted from the breast tumor. V usage is TRBV20-1 and J usage is TRBJ2-4; 10 bases match TRBD2. The clonotype was recovered from a female donor with breast cancer. As DNA, the CDR3 is TGCAGTGCTAGGGACACTAGCGGGGTAGCCAAAAACATTCAGTACTTC. Protein sequence: CSARDTSGVAKNIQYF.